The clone carrying this TCR beta chain was seen a single time. This entry is derived from a study of blood T cell repertoires in COVID-19. In germline, CDR1 is SGHTA, CDR2 FQGNSA. The germline V and J ends were trimmed by 6 bases and 5 bases, with 11 bases remaining between them. This CDR3 comprises 14 residues. Under the authors' procedure: Amplified reference gene primers provided the basis for estimating nucleated cell counts. Method: immunoSEQ multiplex PCR; TCRdb's copy keeps in-frame clones and lacks some. The DNA gave D and trimming, while V, J and clone size come from that table. The data show under 250,000 clones, 80% to 95% seen once.

The origin of this receptor is a man aged 55 to 70 with COVID-19, enrolled during active disease. The chain uses TRBV7-2 and TRBJ1-6; perhaps TRBD1 as D (6 bases). Sequencing used peripheral blood. This CDR3 is CASRPGHHNSPLHF. Here the CDR3 DNA reads TGTGCCAGCAGGCCGGGACACCATAATTCACCCCTCCACTTT.